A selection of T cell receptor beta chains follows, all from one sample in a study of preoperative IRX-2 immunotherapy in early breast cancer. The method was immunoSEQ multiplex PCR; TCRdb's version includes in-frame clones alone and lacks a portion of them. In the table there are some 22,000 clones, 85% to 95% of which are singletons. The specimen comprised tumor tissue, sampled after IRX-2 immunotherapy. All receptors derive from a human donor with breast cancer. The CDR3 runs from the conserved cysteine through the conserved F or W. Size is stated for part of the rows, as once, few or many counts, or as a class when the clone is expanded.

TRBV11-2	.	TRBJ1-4	CASSADRTNEKLFF
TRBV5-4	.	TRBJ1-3	CASSLGQGEGNTIYF
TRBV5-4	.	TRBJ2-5	CASSPQREGNMATQYF
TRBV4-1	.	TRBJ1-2	CASSLYQRSQGANGYTF
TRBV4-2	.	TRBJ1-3	CASSQWGSGNTIYF
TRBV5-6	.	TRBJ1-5	CASSLRGGRYSNQPQHF
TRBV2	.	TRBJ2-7	CASGTESATYEQYF
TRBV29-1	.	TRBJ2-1	CSVLLAGANNEQFF
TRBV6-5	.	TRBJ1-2	CASSGTGEGYTF
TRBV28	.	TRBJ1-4	CASSRGNLLREKLFF
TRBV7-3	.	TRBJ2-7	CASSYEQYF
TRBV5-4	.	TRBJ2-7	CASSLALLNEQYF
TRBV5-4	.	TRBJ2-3	CASSGRQGPDTQYF
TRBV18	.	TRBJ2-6	CASSPTGRLAGVSGANVLTF
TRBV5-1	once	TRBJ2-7	CASSQPGQSSYEQYF
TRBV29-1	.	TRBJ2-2	CSVDMGDMNTGELFF
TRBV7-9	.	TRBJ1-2	CASSLDNLAGHYGYTF
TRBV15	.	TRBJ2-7	CATSLAEREVSEQYF
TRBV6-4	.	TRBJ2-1	CASRAPGHQSNEQFF
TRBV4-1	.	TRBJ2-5	CASSQERGAGGSGETQYF
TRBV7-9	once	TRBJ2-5	CASSLVREETQYF
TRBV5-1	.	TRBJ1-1	CASSLAGTAFEAFF
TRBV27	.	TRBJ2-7	CASSVSVGNYEQYF
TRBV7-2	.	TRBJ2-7	CASSLGGGRGLDEQYF
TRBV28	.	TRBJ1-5	CASSSPPQGRGSNQPQHF
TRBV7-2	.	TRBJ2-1	CASSGRSSYNEQFF